This T cell receptor (beta chain) was identified during a study of cytomegalovirus exposure and HLA in healthy donors. Findings and limits, study-wide: Rarity held for most TCR sequences, but there were some public TCRs that occurred in many donors.

This clone was recorded once. What it recognizes is unknown. Generated by immunoSEQ multiplex PCR, the TCRdb table keeps only in-frame clones and is missing some. The profile shows 100,000 to 150,000 clones, around 88% of them singletons. Trimming took off 4 bases at V and 3 bases at J, with 15 bases between the two ends. Germline values: CDR1 SEHNR, CDR2 FQNEAQ (reference sequence). The CDR3 extends over 16 amino acids. Sample: PBMCs. This chain uses TRBV7-9 with TRBJ1-4; D is perhaps TRBD1 (5 bases). The TCR was taken from a man between 18 and 29 years old in good health and CMV-seronegative. CDR3 bases: TGTGCCAGCAGCTCAATGGAGGGGTTAGCTAATGAAAAACTGTTTTTT. As protein: CASSSMEGLANEKLFF.